The sequence of this TCR beta chain was determined in a study of OX40 agonist ivuxolimab in advanced cancers. Whole-study context: It was permissible to have had prior anti-PD-1, anti-PD-L1 or anti-CTLA-4 therapy, and approximately 41% had some. Notes on the study in general: More expanded clones were seen, on average, in CD8+ T cells than in CD4+.

To note about this clone: The antigen is undetermined.

Germline V lookup: CDR1 LNHDA, CDR2 SQIVND (reference sequence). The trim removed 5 bases at V and 8 bases at J, leaving 5 bases unmatched. The CDR3 has 14 amino acids. Libraries were prepared by immunoSEQ multiplex PCR; TCRdb keeps only in-frame clonotypes and omits some of them. The sample has 80,000 to 100,000 clones; roughly nine tenths are singletons. The material sequenced was CD4+ or CD8+ T cells sorted from blood, taken in a trial of the OX40 agonist ivuxolimab. The rearrangement uses TRBV19 and TRBJ1-6; 8 bases are shared with TRBD1. This clonotype originated in an adult with an advanced solid tumor such as melanoma, head and neck, liver or kidney cancer. The CDR3 region is CASSSWDRYSPLHF. The CDR3 DNA sequence: TGTGCCAGTAGTTCTTGGGACAGGTATTCACCCCTCCACTTT.